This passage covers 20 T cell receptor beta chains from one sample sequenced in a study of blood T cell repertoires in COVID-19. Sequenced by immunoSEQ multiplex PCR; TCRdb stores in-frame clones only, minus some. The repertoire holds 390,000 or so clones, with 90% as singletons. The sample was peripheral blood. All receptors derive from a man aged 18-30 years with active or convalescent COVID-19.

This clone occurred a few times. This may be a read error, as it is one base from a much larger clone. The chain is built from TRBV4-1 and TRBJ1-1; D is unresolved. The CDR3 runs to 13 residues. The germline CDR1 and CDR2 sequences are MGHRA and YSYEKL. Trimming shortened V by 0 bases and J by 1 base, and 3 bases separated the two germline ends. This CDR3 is CASSQDKNTEAFF. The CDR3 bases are TGCGCCAGCAGCCAAGACAAGAACACTGAAGCTTTCTTT.

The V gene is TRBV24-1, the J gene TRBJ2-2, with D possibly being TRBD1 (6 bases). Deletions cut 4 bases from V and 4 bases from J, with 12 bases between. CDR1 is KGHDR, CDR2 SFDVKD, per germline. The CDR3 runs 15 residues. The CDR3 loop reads CATSDPDRTTGELFF. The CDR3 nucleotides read TGTGCCACCAGTGACCCAGACAGGACCACCGGGGAGCTGTTTTTT.

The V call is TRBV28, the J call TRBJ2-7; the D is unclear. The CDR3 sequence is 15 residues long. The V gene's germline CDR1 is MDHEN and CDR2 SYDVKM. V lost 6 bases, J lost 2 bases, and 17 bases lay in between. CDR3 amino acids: CASSSPSGSPYEQYF. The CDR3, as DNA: TGTGCCAGCAGCTCCCCCTCAGGTTCTCCCTACGAGCAGTACTTC.

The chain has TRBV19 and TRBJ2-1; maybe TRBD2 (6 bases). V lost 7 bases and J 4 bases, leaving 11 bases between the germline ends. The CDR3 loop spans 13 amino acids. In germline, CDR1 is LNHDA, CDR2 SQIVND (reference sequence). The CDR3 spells CASTTGEYNEQFF. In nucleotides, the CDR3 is TGTGCCAGTACTACGGGAGAGTACAATGAGCAGTTCTTC.

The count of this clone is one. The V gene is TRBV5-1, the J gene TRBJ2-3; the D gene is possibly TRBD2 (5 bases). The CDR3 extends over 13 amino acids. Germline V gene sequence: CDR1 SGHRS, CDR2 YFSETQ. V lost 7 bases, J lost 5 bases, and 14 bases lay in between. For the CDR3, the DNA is TGCGCCAGCGGTGGACTGGGTGGAGATACGCAGTATTTT. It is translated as CASGGLGGDTQYF.

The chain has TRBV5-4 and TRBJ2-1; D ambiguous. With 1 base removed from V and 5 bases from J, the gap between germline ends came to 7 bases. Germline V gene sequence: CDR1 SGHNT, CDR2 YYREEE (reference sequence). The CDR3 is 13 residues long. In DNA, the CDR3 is TGTGCCAGCAGCTTGCCACAGAACAATGAGCAGTTCTTC. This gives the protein CASSLPQNNEQFF.

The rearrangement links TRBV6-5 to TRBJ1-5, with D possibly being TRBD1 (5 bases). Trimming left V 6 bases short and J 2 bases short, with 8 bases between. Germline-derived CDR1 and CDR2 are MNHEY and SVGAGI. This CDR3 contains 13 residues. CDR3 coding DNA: TGTGCCAGCAGCAGGGATGGCAATCAGCCCCAGCATTTT. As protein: CASSRDGNQPQHF.

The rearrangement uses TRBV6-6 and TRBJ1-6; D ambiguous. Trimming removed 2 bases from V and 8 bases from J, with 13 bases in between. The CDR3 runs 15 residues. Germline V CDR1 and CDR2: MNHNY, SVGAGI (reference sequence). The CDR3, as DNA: TGTGCCAGCAGTTACGAGGCCGCGGGAGATTCACCCCTCCACTTT. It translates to CASSYEAAGDSPLHF.

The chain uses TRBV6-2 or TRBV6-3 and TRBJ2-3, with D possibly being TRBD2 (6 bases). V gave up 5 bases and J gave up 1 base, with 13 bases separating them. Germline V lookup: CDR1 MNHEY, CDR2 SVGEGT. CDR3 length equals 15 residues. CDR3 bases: TGTGCCAGCAGTGAGAGCGGGCATGGCACAGATACGCAGTATTTT. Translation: CASSESGHGTDTQYF.

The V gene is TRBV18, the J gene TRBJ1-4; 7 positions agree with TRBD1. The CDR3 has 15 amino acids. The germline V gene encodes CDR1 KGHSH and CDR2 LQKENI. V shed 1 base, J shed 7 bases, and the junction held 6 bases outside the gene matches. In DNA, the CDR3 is TGTGCCAGCTCACCACTCATCGGGACAGCTGAAAAACTGTTTTTT. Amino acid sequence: CASSPLIGTAEKLFF.

The CDR3 reads CASSQSYGDRRINYGYTF. As DNA, the CDR3 is TGTGCCAGCAGCCAATCTTATGGGGACAGACGGATTAACTATGGCTACACCTTC. The chain combines TRBV3-1 (or the pseudogene TRBV3-2) with TRBJ1-2, with 7 bases aligning to TRBD1. Germline V gives CDR1 LGHDT, CDR2 YNNKEL (reference sequence). The CDR3 is made up of 18 amino acids. The junction had 13 bases not matched to a gene; V was cut back by 2 bases and J by 1 base.

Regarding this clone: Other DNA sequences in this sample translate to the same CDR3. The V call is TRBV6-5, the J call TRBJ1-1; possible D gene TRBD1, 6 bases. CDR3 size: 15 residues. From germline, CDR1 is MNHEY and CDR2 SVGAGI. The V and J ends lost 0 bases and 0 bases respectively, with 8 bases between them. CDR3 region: CASSYSRTVNTEAFF. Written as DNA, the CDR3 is TGTGCCAGCAGTTACTCGAGGACAGTGAACACTGAAGCTTTCTTT.

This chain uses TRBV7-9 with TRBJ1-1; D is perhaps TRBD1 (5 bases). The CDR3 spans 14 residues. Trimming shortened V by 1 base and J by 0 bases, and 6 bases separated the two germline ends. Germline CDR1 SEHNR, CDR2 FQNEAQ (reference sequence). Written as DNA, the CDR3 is TGTGCCAGCAGCTTAGGACAGATGAACACTGAAGCTTTCTTT. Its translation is CASSLGQMNTEAFF.

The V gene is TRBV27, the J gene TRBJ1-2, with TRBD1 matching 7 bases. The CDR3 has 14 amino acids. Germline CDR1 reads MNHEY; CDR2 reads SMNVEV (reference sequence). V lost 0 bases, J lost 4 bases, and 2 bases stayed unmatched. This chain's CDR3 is CASSLSPGGYGYTF. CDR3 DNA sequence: TGTGCCAGCAGTTTATCCCCAGGGGGCTATGGCTACACCTTC.

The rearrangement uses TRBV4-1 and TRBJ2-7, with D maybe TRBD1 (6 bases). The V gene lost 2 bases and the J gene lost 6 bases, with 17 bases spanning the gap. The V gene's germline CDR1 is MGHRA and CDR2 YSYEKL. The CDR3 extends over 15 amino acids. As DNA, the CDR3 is TGCGCCAGCAGCCAAAGATGGGCGAACAGGGTCGAGCAGTACTTC. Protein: CASSQRWANRVEQYF.

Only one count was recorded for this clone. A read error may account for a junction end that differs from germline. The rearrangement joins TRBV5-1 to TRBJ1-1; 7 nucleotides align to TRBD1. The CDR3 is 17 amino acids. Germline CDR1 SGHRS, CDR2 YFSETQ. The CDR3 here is CARSLGAGGQLNTEAFF. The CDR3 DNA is TGCGCCCGCAGCTTGGGGGCGGGGGGACAGCTGAACACTGAAGCTTTCTTT.

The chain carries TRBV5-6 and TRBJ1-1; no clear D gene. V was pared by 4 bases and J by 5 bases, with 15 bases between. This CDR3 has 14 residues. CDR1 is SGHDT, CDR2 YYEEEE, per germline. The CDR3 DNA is TGTGCCAGCAGCCGCGACCGAGGTAGGACTGAAGCTTTCTTT. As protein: CASSRDRGRTEAFF.

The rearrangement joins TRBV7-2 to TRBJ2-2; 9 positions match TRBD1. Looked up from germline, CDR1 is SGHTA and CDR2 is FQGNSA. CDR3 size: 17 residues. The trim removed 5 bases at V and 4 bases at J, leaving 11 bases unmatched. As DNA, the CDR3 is TGTGCCAGCAGCCTCAACCCACAGGGGGCCGGCACCGGGGAGCTGTTTTTT. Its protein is CASSLNPQGAGTGELFF.

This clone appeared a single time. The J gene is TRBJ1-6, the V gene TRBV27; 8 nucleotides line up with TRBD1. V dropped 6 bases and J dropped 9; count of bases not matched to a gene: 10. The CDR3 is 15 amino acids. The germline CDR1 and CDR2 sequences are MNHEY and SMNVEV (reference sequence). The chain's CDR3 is CASSQRQGRFSPLHF. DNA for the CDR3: TGTGCCAGCAGCCAGCGACAGGGGAGGTTTTCACCCCTCCACTTT.

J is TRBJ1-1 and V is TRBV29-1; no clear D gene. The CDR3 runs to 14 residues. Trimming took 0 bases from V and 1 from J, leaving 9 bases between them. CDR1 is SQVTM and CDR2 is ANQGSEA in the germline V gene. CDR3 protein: CSVEDIIGNTEAFF. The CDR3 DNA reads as TGCAGCGTTGAAGATATCATCGGGAACACTGAAGCTTTCTTT.